This TCR beta chain was found in a study of shared clonotypes between healthy human individuals. In germline, CDR1 is SGDLS, CDR2 YYNGEE. Trimming left V 3 bases short and J 7 bases short, with 13 bases between. CDR3 size: 13 residues. Here immunoSEQ multiplex PCR was the method, and the copy in TCRdb shows in-frame clones only, minus some. Here the sample spans more than 1.2 million clones, approximately 98.5% being singletons. The chain joins TRBV9 to TRBJ1-2; tentatively, D is TRBD1 (5 bases). Sequencing input: naive CD4+ T cells sorted from blood. Subset: CD45RA+ positively selected. The sequence derives from a man aged 25-45 years in good health. The CDR3 loop reads CASSAVGASGYTF. DNA of the CDR3: TGTGCCAGCAGCGCGGTCGGGGCAAGTGGCTACACCTTC.